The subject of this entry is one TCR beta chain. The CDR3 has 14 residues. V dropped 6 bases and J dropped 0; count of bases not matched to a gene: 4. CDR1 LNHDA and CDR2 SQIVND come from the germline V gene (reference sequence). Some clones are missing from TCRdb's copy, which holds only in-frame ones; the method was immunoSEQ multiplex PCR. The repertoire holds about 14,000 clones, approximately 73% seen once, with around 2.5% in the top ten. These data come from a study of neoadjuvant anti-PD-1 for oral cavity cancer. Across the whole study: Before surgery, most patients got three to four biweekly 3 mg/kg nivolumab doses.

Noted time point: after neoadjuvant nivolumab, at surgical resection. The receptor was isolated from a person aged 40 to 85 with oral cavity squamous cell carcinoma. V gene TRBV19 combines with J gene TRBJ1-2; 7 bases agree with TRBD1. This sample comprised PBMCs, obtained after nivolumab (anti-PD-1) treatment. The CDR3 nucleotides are TGTGCCAGTAGCCTTGGGACAGCTAACTATGGCTACACCTTC. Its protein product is CASSLGTANYGYTF.